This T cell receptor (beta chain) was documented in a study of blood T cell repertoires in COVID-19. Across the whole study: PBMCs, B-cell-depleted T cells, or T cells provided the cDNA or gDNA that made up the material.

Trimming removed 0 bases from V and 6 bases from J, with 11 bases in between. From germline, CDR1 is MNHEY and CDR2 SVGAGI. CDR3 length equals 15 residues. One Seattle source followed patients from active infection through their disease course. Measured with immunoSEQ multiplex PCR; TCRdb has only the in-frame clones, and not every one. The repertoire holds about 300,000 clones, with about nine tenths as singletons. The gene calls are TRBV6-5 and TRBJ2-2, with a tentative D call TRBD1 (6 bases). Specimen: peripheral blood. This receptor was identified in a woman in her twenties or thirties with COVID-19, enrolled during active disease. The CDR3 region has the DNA TGTGCCAGCAGTTACTCGGGGCAGGGGTCCGGGGAGCTGTTTTTT. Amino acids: CASSYSGQGSGELFF.